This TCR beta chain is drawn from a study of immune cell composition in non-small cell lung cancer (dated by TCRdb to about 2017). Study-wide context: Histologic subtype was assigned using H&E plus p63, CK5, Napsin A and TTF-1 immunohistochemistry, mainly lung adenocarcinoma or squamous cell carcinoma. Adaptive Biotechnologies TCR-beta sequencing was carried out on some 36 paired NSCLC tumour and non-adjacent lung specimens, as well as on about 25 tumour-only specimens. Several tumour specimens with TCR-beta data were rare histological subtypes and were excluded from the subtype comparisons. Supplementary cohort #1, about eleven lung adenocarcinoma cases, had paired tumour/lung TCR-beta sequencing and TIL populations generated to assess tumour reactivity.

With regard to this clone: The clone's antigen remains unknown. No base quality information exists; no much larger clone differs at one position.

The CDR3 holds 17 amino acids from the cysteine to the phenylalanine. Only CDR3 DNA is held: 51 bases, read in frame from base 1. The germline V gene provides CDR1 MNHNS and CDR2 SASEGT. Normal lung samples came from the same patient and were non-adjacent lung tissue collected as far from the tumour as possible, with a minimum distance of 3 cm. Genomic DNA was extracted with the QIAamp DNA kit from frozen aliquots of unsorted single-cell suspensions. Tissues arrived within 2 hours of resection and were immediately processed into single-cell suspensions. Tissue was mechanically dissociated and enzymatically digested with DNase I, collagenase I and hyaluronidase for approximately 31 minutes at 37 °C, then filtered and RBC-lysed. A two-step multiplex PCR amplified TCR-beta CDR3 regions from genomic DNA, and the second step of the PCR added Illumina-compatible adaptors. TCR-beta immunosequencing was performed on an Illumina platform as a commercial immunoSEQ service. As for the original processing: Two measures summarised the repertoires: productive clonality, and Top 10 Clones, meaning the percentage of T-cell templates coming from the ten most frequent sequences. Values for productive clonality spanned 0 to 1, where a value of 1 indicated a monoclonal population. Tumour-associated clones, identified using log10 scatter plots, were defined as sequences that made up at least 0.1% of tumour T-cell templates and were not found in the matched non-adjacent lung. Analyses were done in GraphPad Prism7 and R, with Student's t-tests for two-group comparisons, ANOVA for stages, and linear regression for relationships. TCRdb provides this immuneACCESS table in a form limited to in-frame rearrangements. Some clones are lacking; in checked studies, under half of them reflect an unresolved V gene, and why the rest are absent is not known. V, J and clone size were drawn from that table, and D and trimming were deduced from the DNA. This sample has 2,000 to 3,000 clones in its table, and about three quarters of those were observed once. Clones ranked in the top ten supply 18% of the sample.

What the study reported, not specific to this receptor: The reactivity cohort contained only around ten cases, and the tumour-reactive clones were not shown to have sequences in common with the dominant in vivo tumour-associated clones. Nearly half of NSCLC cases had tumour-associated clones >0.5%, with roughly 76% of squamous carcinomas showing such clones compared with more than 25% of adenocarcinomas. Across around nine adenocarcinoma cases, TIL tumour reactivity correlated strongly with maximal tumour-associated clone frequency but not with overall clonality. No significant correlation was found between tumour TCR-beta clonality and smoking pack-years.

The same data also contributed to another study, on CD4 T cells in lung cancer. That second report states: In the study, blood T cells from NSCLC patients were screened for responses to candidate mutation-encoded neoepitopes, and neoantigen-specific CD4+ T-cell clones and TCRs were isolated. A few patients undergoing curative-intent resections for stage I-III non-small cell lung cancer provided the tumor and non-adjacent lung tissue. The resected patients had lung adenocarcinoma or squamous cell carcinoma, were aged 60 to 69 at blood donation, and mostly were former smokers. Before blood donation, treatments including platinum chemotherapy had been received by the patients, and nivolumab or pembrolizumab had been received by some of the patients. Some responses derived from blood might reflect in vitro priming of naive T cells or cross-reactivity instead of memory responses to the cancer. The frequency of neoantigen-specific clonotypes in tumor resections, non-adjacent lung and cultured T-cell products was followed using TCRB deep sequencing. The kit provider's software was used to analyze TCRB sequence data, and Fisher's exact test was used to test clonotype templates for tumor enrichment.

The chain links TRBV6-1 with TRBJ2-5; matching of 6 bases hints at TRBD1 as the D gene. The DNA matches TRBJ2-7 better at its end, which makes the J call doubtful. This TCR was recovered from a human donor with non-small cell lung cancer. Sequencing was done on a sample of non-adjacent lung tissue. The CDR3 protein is CASSVQGIGSTSYEQYF. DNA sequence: TGTGCCAGCAGTGTGCAGGGGATTGGATCAACAAGCTACGAGCAGTACTTC.